What follows is one T cell receptor (beta chain) and its context. Original processing methods: Cell counts per sample came from amplifying reference gene primers. Sequenced by immunoSEQ multiplex PCR; TCRdb stores in-frame clones only, minus some. V, J and clone size are those of that table, while D and trimming were read from the DNA. The data contain 250,000 to 300,000 clones, around 90% of them singletons. The CDR3 consists of 14 residues. Trimming removed 1 base at V and 6 bases at J, with 10 bases between. The V gene's germline CDR1 is LGHDT and CDR2 YNNKEL (reference sequence). The sample belongs to a study of blood T cell repertoires in COVID-19. In the study overall: Both acute and convalescent COVID-19 samples were obtained from the United States, Italy and Spain.

V and J are TRBV3-1 (or the pseudogene TRBV3-2) and TRBJ1-5; D is possibly TRBD1 (5 bases). The sequence was collected from a woman aged 45-59 years who had recovered from COVID-19. The sample taken for sequencing was peripheral blood. CDR3 coding DNA: TGTGCCAGCAGCCAAGGGACAAGAGCTCAGCCCCAGCATTTT. Protein product: CASSQGTRAQPQHF.